This is a list of T cell receptor beta chains from one sample in a study of Ad26.COV2.S vaccination and SARS-CoV-2 variants. Clones were sequenced by immunoSEQ multiplex PCR, and TCRdb holds only the in-frame ones, with some missing. Of 350,000 to 500,000 clones listed, roughly 90% are singletons. The sequencing here drew on peripheral blood, taken in a trial of Ad26.COV2.S vaccine versus placebo. The source is a person between 18 and 60 years old who received the Ad26.COV2.S COVID-19 vaccine or a placebo. CDR3s include the opening cysteine and the closing phenylalanine or tryptophan. Fields, in order: D gene, clone size, V gene, J gene, CDR3 DNA, CDR3 protein. The D gene is left open where the match is weak. Size is stated for part of the rows, as once, few or many counts, or as a class when the clone is expanded.

TRBD1	-	TRBV24-1	TRBJ2-1	TGTGCCACCAGTGACTCTCAGGGGGCCGGAGCCTACAATGAGCAGTTCTTC	CATSDSQGAGAYNEQFF
-	-	TRBV5-1	TRBJ2-2	TGCGCCAGCAGCCCGCCCCGATACACCGGGGAGCTGTTTTTT	CASSPPRYTGELFF
-	once	TRBV6-5	TRBJ1-4	TGTGCCAGCAGTTACTCGATCAGAATCGTTGAAAAACTGTTTTTT	CASSYSIRIVEKLFF
TRBD1	-	TRBV7-3	TRBJ1-1	TGTGCCAGCAGCCACAGGGGAGGCACTGAAGCTTTCTTT	CASSHRGGTEAFF
-	-	TRBV7-2	TRBJ1-5	TGTGCCAGCAGTGGGGACGGTTTTAGCAATCAGCCCCAGCATTTT	CASSGDGFSNQPQHF
TRBD2	-	TRBV7-2	TRBJ2-7	TGTGCCAGCAGTCAAGATAGCGGGTTGGGCTCCTACGAGCAGTACTTC	CASSQDSGLGSYEQYF
-	-	TRBV19	TRBJ1-5	TGTGCCAGCTCTCTTCTGGGGGCTGGTCAGCCCCAGCATTTT	CASSLLGAGQPQHF
-	-	TRBV9	TRBJ2-5	TGTGCCAGCAGCGTAGGTGGCGGAGCAAGGCCAGAGACCCAGTACTTC	CASSVGGGARPETQYF
TRBD2	-	TRBV6-5	TRBJ2-2	TGTGCCAGCAGTAGCGGGAGTTACACCGGGGAGCTGTTTTTT	CASSSGSYTGELFF
TRBD2	-	TRBV7-2	TRBJ2-7	TGTGCCAGCAGCCTCAGCGGGAGCTCCTACGAGCAGTACTTC	CASSLSGSSYEQYF
TRBD1	-	TRBV3-1/TRBV3-2	TRBJ1-2	TGTGCCAGCAGCCCCCGGGACAGTATGGATCGAGAGTATGGCTACACCTTC	CASSPRDSMDREYGYTF
-	-	TRBV5-1	TRBJ2-7	TGCGCCAGCAGCTTGGTTGCAGGGACCTCTTACGAGCAGTACTTC	CASSLVAGTSYEQYF
-	-	TRBV4-1	TRBJ2-6	TGCGCCAGCAGCCAAGATACGGGGGCGGCTGGGGCCAACGTCCTGACTTTC	CASSQDTGAAGANVLTF
TRBD2	few	TRBV4-2	TRBJ2-1	TGTGCCAGCAGCCAAGATTTTGCGGGAGGGCCTAGCGGTGAGCAGTTCTTC	CASSQDFAGGPSGEQFF
TRBD1	-	TRBV4-3	TRBJ2-7	TGCGCCAGCAGCAAACGGGACAGGGGATACGAGCAGTACTTC	CASSKRDRGYEQYF
-	-	TRBV7-9	TRBJ2-3	TGTGCCAGCAGCCCCCGGGAGCGGGCAGATACGCAGTATTTT	CASSPRERADTQYF
TRBD1	-	TRBV12-3/TRBV12-4	TRBJ2-1	TGTGCCAGCAGTCCCTCCGGGACAGGGCCGTTCTTC	CASSPSGTGPFF
-	-	TRBV29-1	TRBJ1-2	TGCAGCGTCCTTCTCTCGGGTGGCTACACCTTC	CSVLLSGGYTF
-	once	TRBV7-8	TRBJ2-7	TGTGCCAGCAGCCCAATTGGAACGTCCTACGAGCAGTACTTC	CASSPIGTSYEQYF
-	-	TRBV29-1	TRBJ1-4	TGCAGCGTTTTCAGTTTTGAAAAACTGTTTTTT	CSVFSFEKLFF
-	-	TRBV6-2/TRBV6-3	TRBJ2-1	TGTGCCAGCAGTTTCGAGAACTACAATGAGCAGTTCTTC	CASSFENYNEQFF
TRBD1	once	TRBV3-1/TRBV3-2	TRBJ2-7	TGTGCCAGCAGCCAAGAGTTCTGGGACAGGGGGCGAGAGCAGTACTTC	CASSQEFWDRGREQYF
-	-	TRBV12-3/TRBV12-4	TRBJ2-2	TGTGCCAGCAGAGAGTCAGGGTCCGGGGAGCTGTTTTTT	CASRESGSGELFF
-	-	TRBV5-1	TRBJ2-2	TGCGCCAGCAGAACAAGGTTGGCTAACACCGGGGAGCTGTTTTTT	CASRTRLANTGELFF
TRBD2	-	TRBV20-1	TRBJ2-7	TGCAGTGCTAGTGGCCTAGCGGGAGCAACCTACGAGCAGTACTTC	CSASGLAGATYEQYF
TRBD1	-	TRBV3-1/TRBV3-2	TRBJ2-1	TGTGCCAGCAGCCAAGATCTTACGACAGGGTCCTACAATGAGCAGTTCTTC	CASSQDLTTGSYNEQFF
TRBD1	-	TRBV5-1	TRBJ1-3	TGCGCCAGCAGCCCGGGACAGGCGGGTTACACCATATATTTT	CASSPGQAGYTIYF
TRBD1	-	TRBV19	TRBJ1-2	TGTGCCAGTAGTATAGCCTCGACAGGGCGGAGGGGCTACACCTTC	CASSIASTGRRGYTF
-	-	TRBV5-4	TRBJ1-5	TGTGCCAGCAGCTTCGACCCAGACAATCAGCCCCAGCATTTT	CASSFDPDNQPQHF
-	-	TRBV18	TRBJ1-1	TGTGCCAGCTCACCCCGAGACTACACTGAAGCTTTCTTT	CASSPRDYTEAFF
-	-	TRBV28	TRBJ1-2	TGTGCCAGCAAAGAGGACCTCTATGGCTACACCTTC	CASKEDLYGYTF
TRBD1	-	TRBV7-3	TRBJ2-3	TGTGCCAGCAGCATGACACCGACAGGGGTCAAGGGTGCAGATACGCAGTATTTT	CASSMTPTGVKGADTQYF
-	-	TRBV6-1	TRBJ2-1	TGTGCCAGCAGTGAATACGACTCCTACAATGAGCAGTTCTTC	CASSEYDSYNEQFF
TRBD2	few	TRBV27	TRBJ2-7	TGTGCCAGCAGTTTATCGACTAGCGGGAGCTCCTACGAGCAGTACTTC	CASSLSTSGSSYEQYF
-	-	TRBV19	TRBJ2-5	TGTGCCAGTAGTACCAGTCCGTTCCATCTCCGGGCACAAGGACAAGAGACCCAGTACTTC	CASSTSPFHLRAQGQETQYF
TRBD1	-	TRBV19	TRBJ2-7	TGTGCCAGTAGCCCCAGGCGGGACAGGGGAAACGAGCAGTACTTC	CASSPRRDRGNEQYF
-	-	TRBV4-3	TRBJ2-7	TGCGCCAGCAGCCAGCGTCTAGAGGGGTTGTACGAGCAGTACTTC	CASSQRLEGLYEQYF
-	-	TRBV11-2	TRBJ2-2	TGTGCCAGCAGCTTAGATCGGGTTGCGGGGGAGCTGTTTTTT	CASSLDRVAGELFF
-	once	TRBV6-2/TRBV6-3	TRBJ2-2	TGTGCCAGCAGTTACCCCGATAACACCGGGGAGCTGTTTTTT	CASSYPDNTGELFF
-	-	TRBV12-3/TRBV12-4	TRBJ2-5	TGTGCCAGCAGTTTACAGGGAGGAGAGACCCAGTACTTC	CASSLQGGETQYF
TRBD1	few	TRBV6-6	TRBJ2-2	TGTGCCAGCAGATACGGACAGGGGGCTTCCGGGGAGCTGTTTTTT	CASRYGQGASGELFF
-	-	TRBV28	TRBJ2-1	TGTGCCAGCAGTTTGAAAGAAAACAATGAGCAGTTCTTC	CASSLKENNEQFF
-	-	TRBV29-1	TRBJ2-2	TGCAGCGTTGAACGTAGCGCGAACACCGGGGAGCTGTTTTTT	CSVERSANTGELFF
-	-	TRBV4-1	TRBJ2-7	TGCGCCAGCAGCCAAGCCGCACGGACTGCCTACGAGCAGTACTTC	CASSQAARTAYEQYF
-	few	TRBV5-1	TRBJ1-3	TGCGCCAGCAGCCCACCTGGAAACACCATATATTTT	CASSPPGNTIYF
TRBD2	-	TRBV25-1	TRBJ2-7	TGTGCCAGCAGTGAACATCTAGCGGGAGCCCTCTACGAGCAGTACTTC	CASSEHLAGALYEQYF
-	-	TRBV19	TRBJ1-2	TGTGCCAGTAGTATAGCCTCCGTCGGGGGCGCTAACAACTATGGCTACACCTTC	CASSIASVGGANNYGYTF
-	-	TRBV11-2	TRBJ1-4	TGTGCCAGCAGCCGGACTGGGGAAAAACTGTTTTTT	CASSRTGEKLFF
-	-	TRBV3-1/TRBV3-2	TRBJ1-3	TGTGCCAGCAGCCCGGGACACTTCTCTGGAAACACCATATATTTT	CASSPGHFSGNTIYF
-	-	TRBV20-1	TRBJ2-7	TGCAGTGCTCAGGGGTTGTACGAGCAGTACTTC	CSAQGLYEQYF
-	-	TRBV11-3	TRBJ2-3	TGTGCCAGCAGCGTGGGACACGATGCAGATACGCAGTATTTT	CASSVGHDADTQYF
-	-	TRBV4-1	TRBJ2-1	TGCGCCAGCAGCCCGACTGGGACTGGAATCTACAATGAGCAGTTCTTC	CASSPTGTGIYNEQFF
-	-	TRBV4-1	TRBJ2-1	TGCGCCAGCAGCCAAGATCCTTACAATGAGCAGTTCTTC	CASSQDPYNEQFF
TRBD2	once	TRBV4-3	TRBJ2-1	TGCGCCAGCAGCCAAGGACTAGCGGGAGGCTACAATGAGCAGTTCTTC	CASSQGLAGGYNEQFF